This T cell receptor beta chain was profiled in a study of blood T cell repertoires in COVID-19. On the study more broadly: Sites in the United States, Italy and Spain provided acute and convalescent COVID-19 samples.

Original methodology: Nucleated cell number was recorded as an estimate derived from reference gene primer amplification. The protocol was immunoSEQ multiplex PCR, while the TCRdb copy is restricted to in-frame clones and leaves out a portion. V and J calls and clone size are those listed in that table; D and trimming were worked out from the DNA. Found here are about 250,000 clones, around 90% of them singletons; the top ten hold approximately 0.8%. The CDR3 is made up of 18 amino acids. Trimming took 6 bases from V and 1 from J; bases not matched to a gene: 18. Germline CDR1 is SGHRS and CDR2 is YFSETQ.

The V gene is TRBV5-1, the J gene TRBJ2-7, with TRBD2 matching over 8 bases. This receptor was taken from a woman in her twenties or thirties with acute or convalescent COVID-19. The sequencing input was peripheral blood. The CDR3 reads CASKGGLALFEESYEQYF. Here the CDR3 DNA reads TGCGCCAGCAAGGGAGGACTAGCCCTTTTCGAGGAGTCCTACGAGCAGTACTTC.